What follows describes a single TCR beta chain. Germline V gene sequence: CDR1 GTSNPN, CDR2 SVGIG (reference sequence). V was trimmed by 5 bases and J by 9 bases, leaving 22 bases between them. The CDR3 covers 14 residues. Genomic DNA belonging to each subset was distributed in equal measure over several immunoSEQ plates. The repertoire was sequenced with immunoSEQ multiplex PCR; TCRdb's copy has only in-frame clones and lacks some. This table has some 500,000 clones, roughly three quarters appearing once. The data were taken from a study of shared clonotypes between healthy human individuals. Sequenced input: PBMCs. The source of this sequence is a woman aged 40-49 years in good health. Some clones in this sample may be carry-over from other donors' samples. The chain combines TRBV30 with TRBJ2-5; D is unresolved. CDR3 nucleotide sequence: TGTGCCTGGCGCCCCGGGCCCCTCGAACTCGCCCAGTACTTC. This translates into CAWRPGPLELAQYF.